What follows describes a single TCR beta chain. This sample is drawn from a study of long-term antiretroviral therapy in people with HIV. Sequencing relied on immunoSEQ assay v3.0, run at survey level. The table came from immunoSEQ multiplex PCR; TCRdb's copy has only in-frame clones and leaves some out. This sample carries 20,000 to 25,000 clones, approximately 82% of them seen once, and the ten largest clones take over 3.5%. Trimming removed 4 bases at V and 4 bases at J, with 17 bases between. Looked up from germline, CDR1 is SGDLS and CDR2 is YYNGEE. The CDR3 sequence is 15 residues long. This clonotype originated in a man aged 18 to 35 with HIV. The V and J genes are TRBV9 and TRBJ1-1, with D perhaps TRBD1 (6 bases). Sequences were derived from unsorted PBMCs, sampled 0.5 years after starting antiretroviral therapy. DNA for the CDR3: TGTGCCAGCAGCCTGCAGGGGAGTGTCGTCACTGAAGCTTTCTTT. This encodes CASSLQGSVVTEAFF.